The entry below gives a single T cell receptor (beta chain) sequence along with its context. Different DNA sequences within this sample yield the same CDR3. The data originate from a study of OX40 agonist ivuxolimab in advanced cancers. Study summary: Ivuxolimab was administered intravenously to patients at 0.01 to 10 mg/kg every 2 weeks. The dose-escalation group included hepatocellular carcinoma, melanoma, renal cell carcinoma and head and neck cancer.

Only in-frame clones appear in the TCRdb table, and some are missing; sequencing was by immunoSEQ multiplex PCR. The data contain about 84,000 clones, about 92% of them seen just once; the ten biggest clones take up 0.15% to 0.2%. Systemic immunosuppression or autoimmune disease history was grounds to exclude patients. The TCR originated in an adult with an advanced solid tumor such as melanoma, head and neck, liver or kidney cancer. The sequencing here drew on CD4+ or CD8+ T cells sorted from blood, taken in a trial of the OX40 agonist ivuxolimab.

The CDR3 region has the DNA TGTGCCAGCAGCTTTAATCCCCCTAGGGACACCGGGGAGCTGTTTTTT. Protein sequence: CASSFNPPRDTGELFF. The V and J genes are TRBV7-9 and TRBJ2-2; D is undetermined. Germline CDR1 SEHNR, CDR2 FQNEAQ (reference sequence). The CDR3 spans 16 residues. V gave up 3 bases and J gave up 3 bases, with 14 bases separating them. The full variable domain, rest sourced from reference TRBV7-9 and TRBJ2-2, is DTGVSQNPRHKITKRGQNVTFRCDPISEHNRLYWYRQTLGQGPEFLTYFQNEAQLEKSRLLSDRFSAERPKGSFSTLEIQRTEQGDSAMYLCASSFNPPRDTGELFFGEGSRLTVL.